This entry lists 30 T cell receptor gamma chains sequenced from one sample in a study of Vδ1+ human thymocytes. Study-wide results and limits: In the thymus, TRG and TRD repertoires looked highly polyclonal with Gaussian CDR3 lengths.

What these receptors recognize is not known. Sequences come from RNA converted to cDNA by reverse transcription. The CDR3 regions were amplified by multiplex PCR from V-gene primers to a constant-region primer. TCRdb called clones anew from the multiplex PCR reads with CATT. This sample has around 12,000 gamma-chain clones; 43% occur once, and the top ten carry 1.5% to 2.5%. Source material: Vdelta1+ gamma-delta thymocytes from the thymus. As to subset: FACS-sorted CD3+ TCRalphabeta- TCRVdelta1+ TCRVdelta2- thymocytes. The receptors were gathered from a boy under two years old who had congenital heart surgery.

The chain uses TRGV5 and TRGJ1 or TRGJ2. The J gene, absent from TCRdb, was called here by matching the DNA to germline. In germline, CDR1 is VINAFY, CDR2 YDVSNSKD. With 2 bases clipped from V and 9 bases from J, the junction kept 4 bases outside the gene matches. The CDR3 has 11 amino acids. CDR3 in amino acids: CATWDKSKKLF. The CDR3 nucleotides read TGTGCCACCTGGGACAAGAGTAAGAAACTCTTT.

With regard to this clone: One end of the junction varies from germline; a read error may be responsible. The chain combines TRGV4 with TRGJ1 or TRGJ2. The CDR3 extends over 15 amino acids. In germline, CDR1 is EGSTGY, CDR2 YDSYTSSV. The CDR3 here is CATWDGSGNYCKKLF. Written as DNA, the CDR3 is TGTGCCACCTGGGATGGGTCGGGGAATTATTGTAAGAAACTCTTT.

No J gene call was made, and the V gene is TRGV3. This CDR3 contains 13 residues. The germline V gene encodes CDR1 VTNTFY and CDR2 YDVSTARD (reference sequence). The CDR3 region is CATWYSGANVLTF. DNA of the CDR3: TGTGCCACCTGGTACTCTGGGGCCAACGTCCTGACTTTC.

This clone was found a few times. The V and J genes are TRGV9 and TRGJ1 or TRGJ2. This CDR3 region has 13 residues. With 2 bases clipped from V and 8 bases from J, the junction kept 9 bases outside the gene matches. Germline V gives CDR1 GITISATS, CDR2 ISYDGTV (reference sequence). Here the CDR3 reads CALWEGQSDKKLF. CDR3 DNA sequence: TGTGCCTTGTGGGAGGGACAGTCAGATAAGAAACTCTTT.

This clone was seen more than once but under ten times. J is TRGJ1 or TRGJ2 and V is TRGV5. TCRdb is silent on the J gene; assignment here came from matching the DNA to germline. Trimming took 0 bases from V and 12 from J; bases not matched to a gene: 8. Germline values: CDR1 VINAFY, CDR2 YDVSNSKD. The CDR3 covers 12 residues. The CDR3 DNA reads TGTGCCACCTGGGACAGGCGTTTGGGGAAACTCTTT. It encodes CATWDRRLGKLF.

The V gene is TRGV9, the J gene TRGJ1 or TRGJ2. TCRdb supplies no J gene; here it was assigned by aligning the nucleotide sequence to germline. After removal of 5 bases from V and 4 bases from J, the junction contained 5 bases not matched to a gene. CDR1 and CDR2 (germline): GITISATS, ISYDGTV (reference sequence). CDR3 length: 12 residues. The CDR3 spells CALWGGYYKKLF. The CDR3 DNA reads TGTGCCTTGTGGGGCGGCTATTATAAGAAACTCTTT.

This clone was picked up a small number of times. The chain combines TRGV9 with TRGJ1 or TRGJ2. The junction had 7 bases not matched to a gene; V was cut back by 2 bases and J by 3 bases. Germline CDR1 reads GITISATS; CDR2 reads ISYDGTV (reference sequence). The CDR3 extends over 14 amino acids. CDR3 amino acids: CALWEGGSYYKKLF. The CDR3 DNA reads TGTGCCTTGTGGGAGGGCGGAAGTTATTATAAGAAACTCTTT.

The chain is built from TRGV9 and TRGJ1 or TRGJ2. The J gene was not available in TCRdb and was assigned here by matching the DNA to germline segments. The CDR3 is 13 residues long. V lost 5 bases and J lost 3; bases outside the gene matches: 7. From germline, CDR1 is GITISATS and CDR2 ISYDGTV (reference sequence). DNA for the CDR3: TGTGCCTTGTGGGGGAAGTTTTATTATAAGAAACTCTTT. This encodes CALWGKFYYKKLF.

The sample holds a few counts of this clone. The chain recombines TRGV8 with TRGJ1 or TRGJ2. Unmatched junction bases numbered 3, after V lost 2 bases and J lost 8 bases. The CDR3 is 11 residues long. The germline gives CDR1 VENAVY, CDR2 YDSYNSRV. This chain's CDR3 is CATWDNDKKLF. The CDR3 nucleotides are TGTGCCACCTGGGATAATGATAAGAAACTCTTT.

This clone occurred once. The rearrangement links TRGV9 to TRGJ1 or TRGJ2. Here the J gene was assigned by germline matching of the DNA, as TCRdb has none. Per germline, CDR1 GITISATS and CDR2 ISYDGTV (reference sequence). J was trimmed by 0 bases and V by 4 bases; bases with no gene match: 12. This CDR3 has 16 residues. The CDR3 coding sequence is TGTGCCTTGTGGGAAGCCAACCGTCCGAATTATTATAAGAAACTCTTT. Translated, it gives CALWEANRPNYYKKLF.

This chain joins TRGV9 and TRGJP. TCRdb carries no J gene annotation; the J gene was assigned here by matching the DNA with germline. This CDR3 is 16 amino acids long. The germline gives CDR1 GITISATS, CDR2 ISYDGTV (reference sequence). With V trimmed by 3 bases and J by 4 bases, 3 bases remained unmatched. The CDR3 loop reads CALWERQELGKKIKVF. CDR3 coding DNA: TGTGCCTTGTGGGAGCGTCAAGAGTTGGGCAAAAAAATCAAGGTATTT.

This clone was counted once. V gene TRGV4 combines with J gene TRGJ1 or TRGJ2. TCRdb does not report a J gene; here it was assigned by matching the DNA to germline references. This CDR3 spans 13 amino acids. V lost 3 bases and J lost 2; bases outside the gene matches: 4. CDR1 and CDR2 from the germline V gene are EGSTGY and YDSYTSSV. The CDR3 loop is CATWDIYYYKKLF. CDR3 nucleotide sequence: TGTGCCACCTGGGATATTTATTATTATAAGAAACTCTTT.

The chain links TRGV8 to TRGJ1 or TRGJ2. TCRdb lists no J gene, so it was determined here by aligning the DNA to germline. The CDR3 runs to 13 residues. Trimming took 1 base from V and 5 from J; bases not matched to a gene: 5. Germline V gene data show CDR1 as VENAVY and CDR2 as YDSYNSRV. This chain's CDR3 is CATWDRWNYKKLF. The CDR3 nucleotides read TGTGCCACCTGGGATAGATGGAATTATAAGAAACTCTTT.

This clone was counted only a few times. This specimen includes other DNA sequences encoding the same CDR3. The chain uses TRGV4 and TRGJ1 or TRGJ2. Since TCRdb gives no J gene, matching the DNA to germline was used here to assign it. Trimming cost V 0 bases and J 4 bases; bases outside gene matches: 3. Germline V gene lookup returns CDR1 EGSTGY and CDR2 YDSYTSSV. The CDR3 runs to 13 residues. The CDR3 region has the DNA TGTGCCACCTGGGATGGGCGATATTATAAGAAACTCTTT. Amino acids: CATWDGRYYKKLF.

The chain joins TRGV4 to TRGJ1 or TRGJ2. TCRdb offers no J gene call, so here the DNA was matched to germline to obtain one. Germline CDR1 EGSTGY, CDR2 YDSYTSSV. CDR3 length equals 14 residues. J was trimmed by 9 bases and V by 0 bases; bases with no gene match: 11. This CDR3 reads CATWDGPLGCKKLF. CDR3 nucleotides: TGTGCCACCTGGGATGGGCCCCTGGGGTGTAAGAAACTCTTT.

The gene calls are TRGV3 and TRGJ1 or TRGJ2. V lost 0 bases, J lost 4 bases, and 12 bases stayed unmatched. Germline V gene data show CDR1 as VTNTFY and CDR2 as YDVSTARD (reference sequence). The CDR3 has 16 residues. CDR3 sequence reads: CATWDRLREPYYKKLF. CDR3 sequence (DNA): TGTGCCACCTGGGACAGGTTGAGGGAACCCTATTATAAGAAACTCTTT.

This chain joins TRGV5 and TRGJ1 or TRGJ2. Here the J gene was assigned by germline matching of the DNA, as TCRdb has none. V lost 3 bases, J lost 11 bases, and 10 bases stayed unmatched. CDR1 and CDR2 (germline): VINAFY, YDVSNSKD. The CDR3 has 12 amino acids. CDR3 DNA sequence: TGTGCCACCTGGGACGGACCCTGGGAGAAACTCTTT. Amino acid sequence: CATWDGPWEKLF.

A few counts support this clone. The rearrangement uses TRGV2 and TRGJP2. Germline lookup yields CDR1 EGSNGY and CDR2 YDSYNSKV. Trimming removed 1 base from V and 3 bases from J; junction bases left unmatched: 8. The CDR3 runs to 16 residues. The CDR3 is CATWDGPSGSDWIKTF. The CDR3 DNA is TGTGCCACCTGGGACGGTCCGTCGGGTAGTGATTGGATCAAGACGTTT.

The V gene reported is TRGV5; the J gene is uncalled. The CDR3 totals 13 residues. The germline V gene has CDR1 VINAFY and CDR2 YDVSNSKD. CDR3 coding DNA: TGTGCCACCTGGTGGAAAAATTATTATAAGAAACTCTTC. Its translation is CATWWKNYYKKLF.

In the case of this clone: One end of the junction does not line up with germline, which may come from a read error. This chain joins TRGV9 and TRGJ1 or TRGJ2. The germline CDR1 and CDR2 sequences are GITISATS and ISYDGTV (reference sequence). This CDR3 has 15 residues. CDR3: CALWEVISNYYKKLF. The DNA for the CDR3 is TGTGCCTTGTGGGAGGTTATATCGAATTATTACAAGAAACTCTTT.

This clone was detected a few times. Other DNA variants within this sample encode the same CDR3. The V gene is TRGV9, the J gene TRGJ1 or TRGJ2. The V gene's germline CDR1 is GITISATS and CDR2 ISYDGTV (reference sequence). The CDR3 runs 12 residues. V lost 1 base and J lost 7; bases outside the gene matches: 4. CDR3 sequence: CALWEVPYKKLF. The CDR3 DNA sequence: TGTGCCTTGTGGGAGGTCCCATATAAGAAACTCTTT.

For this clone: Since a much larger clone is just one base distant, this may be a read error. This rearrangement joins TRGV9 to TRGJ1 or TRGJ2. The CDR3 runs 13 residues. V trimming: 2 bases; J trimming: 3 bases; junction bases outside the gene matches: 4. CDR1 GITISATS and CDR2 ISYDGTV come from the germline V gene (reference sequence). The CDR3 loop reads CALWEEIYYKKLF. For the CDR3, the DNA is TGTGCCTTGTGGGAGGAGATTTATTATAAGAAACTCTTT.

Within the sample, this clone is medium-sized (0.01 to 0.1%). The sample holds other DNA sequences that translate to the same CDR3. This chain connects TRGV3 to TRGJ1 or TRGJ2. Germline V CDR1 and CDR2: VTNTFY, YDVSTARD (reference sequence). The junction had 2 bases not matched to a gene; V was cut back by 0 bases and J by 3 bases. This CDR3 spans 13 amino acids. The CDR3, as DNA: TGTGCCACCTGGGACAGGCCTTATTATAAGAAACTCTTT. It codes for CATWDRPYYKKLF.

The V gene is listed as TRGV4; no J gene was called. CDR1 is EGSTGY and CDR2 is YDSYTSSV in the germline V gene. This CDR3 contains 16 residues. The CDR3 bases are TGTGCCACCTGGGATGGGCCAGGGGGTGGTGATTGGATCAGGACGTTT. This sequence encodes CATWDGPGGGDWIRTF.

The V gene is given as TRGV3, and no J gene call is available. Germline CDR1 is VTNTFY and CDR2 is YDVSTARD (reference sequence). This CDR3 is 10 amino acids long. The CDR3 loop is CATWDGPKLF. As DNA, the CDR3 is TGTGCCACCTGGGACGGCCCCAAACTCTTT.

This chain joins TRGV5 and TRGJ1 or TRGJ2. Because TCRdb records no J gene, it was assigned here through a match of the DNA to germline. The CDR3 covers 14 residues. With V trimmed by 3 bases and J by 5 bases, 10 bases remained unmatched. Germline V gene data show CDR1 as VINAFY and CDR2 as YDVSNSKD. In nucleotides, the CDR3 is TGTGCCACCTGGGACCGCGATGGCGATTATAAGAAACTCTTT. This sequence encodes CATWDRDGDYKKLF.

J gene TRGJ1 or TRGJ2 was identified, but the V gene was not called. This CDR3 region has 12 residues. CDR3 bases: TGTGCCACCTGGGACAGGTCTAATAAGAAACTCTTT. Translating it yields CATWDRSNKKLF.

This clone was observed a handful of times. The chain combines TRGV5 with TRGJ1 or TRGJ2. V dropped 0 bases and J dropped 11; count of bases not matched to a gene: 10. The germline V gene has CDR1 VINAFY and CDR2 YDVSNSKD. The CDR3 consists of 13 residues. The CDR3 coding sequence is TGTGCCACCTGGGACAGGCCACCCCCTCAGAAACTCTTT. Amino acid sequence: CATWDRPPPQKLF.

This clone came up a few times. This chain joins TRGV4 and TRGJ1 or TRGJ2. The ends lost 3 bases at V and 12 bases at J; junction bases unmatched: 14. The CDR3 extends over 13 amino acids. In germline, CDR1 is EGSTGY, CDR2 YDSYTSSV. The CDR3: CATWDFPVTGKLF. The DNA of the CDR3 is TGTGCCACCTGGGATTTCCCAGTTACTGGGAAACTCTTT.

About this clone: The identical CDR3 is also encoded by other nucleotide sequences in the sample. The J gene is TRGJ1 or TRGJ2, the V gene TRGV5. CDR1 is VINAFY, CDR2 YDVSNSKD, per germline. J lost 5 bases, V lost 0 bases, and 7 bases had no gene match. CDR3 size: 14 residues. This CDR3 is CATWDRRDDYKKLF. DNA for the CDR3: TGTGCCACCTGGGACAGGCGGGATGATTATAAGAAACTCTTT.